A selection of T cell receptor beta chains follows, all from one sample in a study of blood T cell repertoires in COVID-19. Clones were sequenced by immunoSEQ multiplex PCR, and TCRdb holds only the in-frame ones, with some missing. This table has under 200,000 clones, 80% to 90% appearing once. Sequencing input: peripheral blood. These receptors all come from a man between 60 and 75 years old with acute or convalescent COVID-19. The CDR3 runs from the conserved cysteine through the conserved F or W. The order of the fields is V gene, D gene, J gene, CDR3 protein. The D gene is left open where the match is weak.

v_call: TRBV11-2
d_call: NA
j_call: TRBJ1-2
cdr3_aa: CASRRTRDLNYGYTF

v_call: TRBV25-1
d_call: NA
j_call: TRBJ1-6
cdr3_aa: CASAGDRNSPLHF

v_call: TRBV30
d_call: TRBD1
j_call: TRBJ1-2
cdr3_aa: CAWRDRGVYGYTF

v_call: TRBV2
d_call: TRBD1
j_call: TRBJ2-1
cdr3_aa: CASSDRGQAYNEQFF

v_call: TRBV19
d_call: TRBD1
j_call: TRBJ2-7
cdr3_aa: CASSIGTGLGYEQYF

v_call: TRBV30
d_call: NA
j_call: TRBJ1-1
cdr3_aa: CAWSVGGSNTEAFF

v_call: TRBV2
d_call: TRBD1
j_call: TRBJ1-1
cdr3_aa: CASRDRTNTEAFF

v_call: TRBV13
d_call: NA
j_call: TRBJ1-5
cdr3_aa: CASSSRTEPQHF

v_call: TRBV19
d_call: NA
j_call: TRBJ2-1
cdr3_aa: CASSRRGGGYYNEQFF

v_call: TRBV9
d_call: NA
j_call: TRBJ2-5
cdr3_aa: CASSVSQLSGTQYF

v_call: TRBV10-3
d_call: NA
j_call: TRBJ2-7
cdr3_aa: CAIKMGVGPYEQYF